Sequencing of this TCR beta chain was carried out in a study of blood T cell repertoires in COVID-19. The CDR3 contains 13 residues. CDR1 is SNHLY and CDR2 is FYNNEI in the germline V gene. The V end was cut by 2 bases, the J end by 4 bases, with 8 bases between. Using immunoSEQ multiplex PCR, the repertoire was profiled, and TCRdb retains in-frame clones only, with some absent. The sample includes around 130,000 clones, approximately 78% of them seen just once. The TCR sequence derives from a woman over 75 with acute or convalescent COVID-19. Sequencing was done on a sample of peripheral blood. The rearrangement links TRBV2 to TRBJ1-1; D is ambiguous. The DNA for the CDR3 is TGTGCCAGCAGTGAATGGAGATCCACTGAAGCTTTCTTT. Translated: CASSEWRSTEAFF.